This T cell receptor (beta chain) was recovered during a study of early T cells in non-severe SARS-CoV-2 infection. This clonotype was detected ten times or more. TCRdb re-derived calls from the 5' RACE reads in MiXCR, one entry per CDR3 protein. The sample lists tens of thousands of distinct CDR3 sequences; about 4.6% were seen once. The CDR3 extends over 14 amino acids. V was trimmed by 4 bases and J by 7 bases, leaving 15 bases between them. CDR1 is SGDLS and CDR2 is YYNGEE in the germline V gene. Sample: whole blood. The genes are TRBV9 and TRBJ2-1; D perhaps matches TRBD2 (7 bases). The receptor was derived from an adult who was a healthcare worker with PCR-confirmed SARS-CoV-2 infection or an uninfected control (not recorded which). The CDR3 DNA is TGTGCCAGCAGCCCCCAAGGGGGGGTGAATGAGCAGTTCTTC. As protein: CASSPQGGVNEQFF.